This T cell receptor beta chain is from a study of blood T cell repertoires in COVID-19. Study details: Specimens from acute and convalescent COVID-19 originated in the United States, Italy and Spain. PBMCs, B-cell-depleted T cells, or T cells were the source of the cDNA or gDNA that made up the material.

Original processing notes: Reference gene primer amplification yielded estimated nucleated cell counts. Assay: immunoSEQ multiplex PCR; the TCRdb copy retains only in-frame clones and omits some. That table supplies the V and J calls and clone size; D and trimming were determined from the DNA. Here the sample spans over 100,000 clones, over 80% being singletons. CDR3 length: 14 amino acids. Trimming took 5 bases from V and 5 from J; bases not matched to a gene: 5. Germline assignment: CDR1 MNHEY and CDR2 SVGAGI. Sequenced input: peripheral blood. This TCR derives from a woman in her fifties or sixties with acute or convalescent COVID-19. V usage is TRBV6-5 and J usage is TRBJ1-4, with 7 nucleotides matching TRBD1. The CDR3 sequence is CASSPGTENEKLFF. The CDR3 coding sequence is TGTGCCAGCAGTCCCGGGACAGAGAATGAAAAACTGTTTTTT.